Following are 8 T cell receptor beta chains from one sample sequenced in a study of beta chain features in type 1 diabetes. TCRB transcripts that were expressed got sequenced, as all of the isolated RNA had been reverse transcribed. Repertoires were generated with immunoSEQ multiplex PCR, while TCRdb's copy carries only in-frame clones and drops some. In the table there are 350,000 to 450,000 clones, approximately 16% of which are singletons. The sequencing input was naive CD4+ T cells from blood. Receptor source: a woman between 18 and 29 years old in good health.

The chain links TRBV28 to TRBJ1-3; 9 bases agree with TRBD1. Trimming took 3 bases from V and 4 from J; bases not matched to a gene: 10. Germline V gene sequence: CDR1 MDHEN, CDR2 SYDVKM. The CDR3 contains 17 residues. CDR3 residues: CASSFSPQGASGNTIYF. The CDR3 DNA sequence: TGTGCCAGCAGTTTCAGCCCACAGGGGGCCTCAGGAAACACCATATATTTT.

The chain has TRBV30 and TRBJ1-1, with a possible D match to TRBD1 (6 bases). The CDR3 extends over 14 amino acids. V lost 3 bases and J 1 base, leaving 12 bases between the germline ends. Germline CDR1 is GTSNPN and CDR2 is SVGIG (reference sequence). DNA for the CDR3: TGTGCCTGGAGGTTTCAGGGGACGAACACTGAAGCTTTCTTT. It is translated as CAWRFQGTNTEAFF. Using reference TRBV30 and TRBJ1-1 for the parts outside the CDR3, the full variable domain is SQTIHQWPATLVQPVGSPLSLECTVEGTSNPNLYWYRQAAGRGLQLLFYSVGIGQISSEVPQNLSASRPQDRQFILSSKKLLLSDSGFYLCAWRFQGTNTEAFFGQGTRLTVV.

This chain connects TRBV25-1 to TRBJ1-2; a possible D gene is TRBD1 (5 bases). V shed 2 bases and J shed 5 bases, with 15 bases lying between them. The CDR3 is made up of 15 amino acids. Germline-derived CDR1 and CDR2 are MGHDK and SYGVNS. CDR3 loop: CASSEGAVLLYGYTF. CDR3 DNA sequence: TGTGCCAGCAGTGAAGGGGCCGTTCTGCTATATGGCTACACCTTC.

This clone was picked up a small number of times. This rearrangement joins TRBV5-1 to TRBJ1-4; D remains unclear. The CDR3 totals 15 residues. The V and J ends lost 0 bases and 7 bases respectively, with 13 bases between them. The germline V gene has CDR1 SGHRS and CDR2 YFSETQ. CDR3 protein: CASSLVPNAGEKLFF. The CDR3 region has the DNA TGCGCCAGCAGCTTGGTGCCAAACGCGGGTGAAAAACTGTTTTTT.

The chain recombines TRBV6-8 with TRBJ2-5, with 7 bases that match TRBD1. V gave up 8 bases and J gave up 6 bases; unmatched junction bases: 9. The CDR3 length is 13 residues. Germline assignment: CDR1 MNHGY and CDR2 SAAAGT. CDR3 DNA: TGTGCCAGCGGCATGGACAGGTTTCAGACCCAGTACTTC. Translating gives CASGMDRFQTQYF.

V usage is TRBV2 and J usage is TRBJ1-2; D is undetermined. Trimming removed 6 bases from V and 4 bases from J, with 12 bases in between. Germline CDR1 SNHLY, CDR2 FYNNEI. The CDR3 spans 13 residues. In DNA, the CDR3 is TGTGCCAGCAGCGCCGGGTCCTCCTATGGCTACACCTTC. As protein: CASSAGSSYGYTF.

This clone was seen a few times. The V call is TRBV5-1, the J call TRBJ1-1, with a possible D match to TRBD1 (5 bases). The V gene's germline CDR1 is SGHRS and CDR2 YFSETQ. The CDR3 runs to 13 residues. The germline V and J ends were trimmed by 3 bases and 1 base, with 7 bases remaining between them. The CDR3 nucleotides are TGCGCCAGCAGCTCGGACACGAACACTGAAGCTTTCTTT. The encoded protein is CASSSDTNTEAFF.

The rearrangement joins TRBV28 to TRBJ2-7; D is possibly TRBD2 (5 bases). Germline lookup yields CDR1 MDHEN and CDR2 SYDVKM. The V gene lost 5 bases and the J gene lost 6 bases, with 11 bases spanning the gap. This CDR3 contains 12 residues. The CDR3 here is CASSKARGEQYF. DNA of the CDR3: TGTGCCAGCAGTAAGGCCCGGGGCGAGCAGTACTTC.